This TCR beta chain was documented in a study of Tregs in tolerant kidney transplant recipients. The nonmyeloablative bone marrow transplants came from related graft donors, with transient mixed chimerism. In this sample, this clone turned up once. Germline assignment: CDR1 LGHNA and CDR2 YNFKEQ. This CDR3 spans 20 amino acids. V dropped 2 bases and J dropped 4; count of bases not matched to a gene: 15. The assay was immunoSEQ multiplex PCR, and TCRdb's table has in-frame clones only and misses some. Among around 64,000 clones listed, about 90% were seen once. The starting material was CD4+ T cells from blood (PBMCs), obtained 6 months after the transplant. The receptor was isolated from a human patient who received a combined kidney and bone marrow transplant. Part of the T cell pool may stem from the graft donor. V gene TRBV4-2 combines with J gene TRBJ2-6, with TRBD1 matching 9 bases. The CDR3, as DNA: TGTGCCAGCAGCCAAATGGGACAGGGAAAAACTTCGTGGGGGGCCAACGTCCTGACTTTC. Its translation: CASSQMGQGKTSWGANVLTF.